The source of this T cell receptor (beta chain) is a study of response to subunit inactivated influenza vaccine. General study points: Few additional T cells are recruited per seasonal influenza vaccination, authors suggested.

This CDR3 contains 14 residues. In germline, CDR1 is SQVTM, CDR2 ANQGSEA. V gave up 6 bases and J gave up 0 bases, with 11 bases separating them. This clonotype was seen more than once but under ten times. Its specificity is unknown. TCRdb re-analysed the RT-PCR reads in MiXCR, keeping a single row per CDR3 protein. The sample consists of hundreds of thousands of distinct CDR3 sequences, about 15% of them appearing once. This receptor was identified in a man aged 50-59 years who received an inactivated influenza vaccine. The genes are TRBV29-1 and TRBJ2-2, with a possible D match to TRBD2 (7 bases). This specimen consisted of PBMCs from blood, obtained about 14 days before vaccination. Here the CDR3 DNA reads TGCAGCGTCGGGGGGCCCACGAACACCGGGGAGCTGTTTTTT. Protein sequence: CSVGGPTNTGELFF.